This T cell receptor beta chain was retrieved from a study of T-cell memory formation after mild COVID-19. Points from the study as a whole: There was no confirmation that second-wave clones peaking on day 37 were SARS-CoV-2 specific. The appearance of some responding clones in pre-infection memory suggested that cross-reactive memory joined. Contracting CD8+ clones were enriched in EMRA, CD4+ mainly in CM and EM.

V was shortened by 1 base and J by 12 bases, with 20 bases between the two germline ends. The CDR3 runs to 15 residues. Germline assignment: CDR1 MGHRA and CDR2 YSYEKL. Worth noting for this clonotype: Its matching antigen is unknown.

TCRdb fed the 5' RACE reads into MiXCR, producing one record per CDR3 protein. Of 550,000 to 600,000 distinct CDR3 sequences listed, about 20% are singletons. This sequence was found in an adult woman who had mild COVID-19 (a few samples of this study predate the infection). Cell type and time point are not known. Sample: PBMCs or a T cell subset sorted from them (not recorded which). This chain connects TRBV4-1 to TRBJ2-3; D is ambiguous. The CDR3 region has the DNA TGCGCCAGCAGCCAAGGTATGGAAAGATGGGCGCCACAGTATTTT. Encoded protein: CASSQGMERWAPQYF.